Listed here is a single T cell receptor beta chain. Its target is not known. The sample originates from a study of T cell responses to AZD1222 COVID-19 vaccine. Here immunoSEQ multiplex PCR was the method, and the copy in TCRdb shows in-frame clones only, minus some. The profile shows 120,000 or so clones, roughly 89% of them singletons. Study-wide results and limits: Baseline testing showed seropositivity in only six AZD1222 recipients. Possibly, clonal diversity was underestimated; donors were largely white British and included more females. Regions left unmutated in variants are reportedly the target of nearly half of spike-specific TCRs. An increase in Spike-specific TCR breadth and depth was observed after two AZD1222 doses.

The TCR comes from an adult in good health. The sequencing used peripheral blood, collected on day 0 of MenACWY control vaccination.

CDR3 protein: CASSLGREGREQYF. The CDR3 coding sequence is TGTGCCAGCAGTTTAGGGCGGGAGGGCCGTGAGCAGTACTTC. V usage is TRBV27 and J usage is TRBJ2-7; 9 bases agree with TRBD2. CDR3 length equals 14 residues. Losses at the gene ends were 2 bases for V and 7 bases for J; bases not matched to a gene: 6. Germline CDR1 reads MNHEY; CDR2 reads SMNVEV (reference sequence).